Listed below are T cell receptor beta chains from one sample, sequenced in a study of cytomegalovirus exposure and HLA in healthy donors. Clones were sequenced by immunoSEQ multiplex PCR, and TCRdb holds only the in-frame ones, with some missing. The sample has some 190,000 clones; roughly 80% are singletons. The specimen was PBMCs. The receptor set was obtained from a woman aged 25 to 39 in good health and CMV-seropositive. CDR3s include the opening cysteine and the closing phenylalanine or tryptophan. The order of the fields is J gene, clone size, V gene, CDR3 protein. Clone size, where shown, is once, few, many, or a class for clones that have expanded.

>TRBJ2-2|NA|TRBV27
CASRDSYTGELFF
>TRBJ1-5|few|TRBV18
CASSPDRGGNQPQHF
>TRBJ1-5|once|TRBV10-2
CASSVGRAGNQPQHF
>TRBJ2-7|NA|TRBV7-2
CASSLVWGGSHSEQYF
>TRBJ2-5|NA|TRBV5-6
CASSSQAGHGETQYF
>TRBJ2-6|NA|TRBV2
CASSPNSGANVLTF
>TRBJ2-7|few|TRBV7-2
CASSSRSPYEQYF
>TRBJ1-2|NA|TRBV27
CASSLSAGGYGYTF
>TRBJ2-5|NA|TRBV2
CASRPRTAGRGRSFPETQYF
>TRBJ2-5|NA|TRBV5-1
CASSVGQGTYQETQYF
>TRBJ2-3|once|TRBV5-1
CASVGGSTSTDTQYF
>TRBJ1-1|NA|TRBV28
CASSLRDTNTEAFF
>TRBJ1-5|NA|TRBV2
CASSIQGNRQPQHF
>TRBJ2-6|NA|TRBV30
CAWGGRTFTPPGANVLTF
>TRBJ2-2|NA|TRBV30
CAWSRGTLNTGELFF
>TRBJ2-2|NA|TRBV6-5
CASMRAGANTGELFF
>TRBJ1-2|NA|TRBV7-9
CASSSDRGSQDYGYTF